This paragraph covers one TCR beta chain sequence. This clone's antigen is unknown. Base qualities were left out, and no much larger clone turns up one base away. The donors were healthy, HIV-negative adults with no recently reported acute infections or vaccinations. Every donor was a Caucasian adult residing in Nashville, Tennessee, USA. Magnetic negative selection was used to enrich CD4+ T cells, after which naive cells were positively selected on CD45RA and the negative fraction became the memory subset. Blood was obtained by leukapheresis, after which PBMCs were separated by Ficoll-Histopaque density gradient centrifugation and cryopreserved in liquid nitrogen vapor phase. Purity and quantity of every magnetically sorted T cell population were checked by analytical flow cytometry. Genomic DNA was isolated from every sorted fraction and measured by UV absorbance on a Nanodrop 2000c. This record belongs to a study of shared clonotypes between healthy human individuals (dated by TCRdb to between 2020 and 2021). Regarding the complete study: The cohort comprised a couple of women and a few men aged 18 to 49 years. Per donor, leukapheresis produced somewhere between about 0.9 and 9.5 billion PBMCs. To increase sequencing depth and limit assay-specific biases, TCR repertoire library preparation and sequencing were carried out by different laboratories using diverse techniques. To estimate repertoire size and how much clonotypes are shared between individuals, the study performed deep sequencing of blood TCR repertoires from about five healthy adults. For each donor, CD4 naive and CD4 memory were each given three plates, CD8 naive was given two plates, and CD8 memory was given one plate.

General study outcomes and caveats: Incomplete sequencing was indicated by rarefaction of sorted-subset datasets, despite the large sequencing depth. Sampling was restricted to blood, and TCR repertoires in tissue are likely to differ from TCR repertoires in blood. Naive subsets generally had larger estimated clonotype richness than memory subsets. Pairwise subsampling led to the expectation that sequencing depth would affect the degree of clonotype sharing among donors. The genetic and exposure-history diversity represented was limited by the small number of donors. Clonotypes shared by all four sorted-subset donors showed higher generation probabilities than non-shared clonotypes. Sharing across several donors was observed for around 5% of naive CD4, less than 4% of naive CD8, 2% to 2.5% of memory CD4, and around 0.44% of memory CD8 clonotypes.

Using the deep immunoSEQ assay, TCR CDR3 regions were amplified from genomic DNA by multiplex PCR. Genomic DNA extracted from each cell subset was distributed evenly over all wells of several immunoSEQ 96-well plates, and each plate served as one replicate. Each replicate PCR for sorted subsets received roughly 200 ng genomic DNA, equal to about 30,000 T cell genomes. Purified libraries were quantified with a Qubit 3.0 fluorometer, sized on a Bioanalyzer 2100, and re-quantified with the KAPA Library Quantification kit. Each immunoSEQ 96-well plate was sequenced on its own single-read 150-cycle Illumina NextSeq 550 flow cell. The authors' analysis ran thus. Because the immunoSEQ output included only junctional sequences and no quality scores, the filtering could not be the same as the filtering used for full-length reads. To assign V/J genes and CDR3, sequences were annotated using PyIR, a Python wrapper for IgBLAST v1.9, with IMGT germline references. Reads were filtered out if the reads had weak V/J assignments (E-value above 1e-6), no CDR3, stop codons, out-of-frame junctions, or ambiguous translated residues. V3J clonotypes were defined as sequences sharing the same inferred V gene, J gene, and CDR3 amino acid sequence. Percentage overlap between repertoires was calculated by dividing the number of shared unique clonotypes by the size of the smaller repertoire. Repertoire richness was assessed with RTK rarefaction, the Chao1 estimator, and Recon v2.1 estimates of unobserved clonotypes. Generation probabilities for all TCRbeta clonotypes obtained by the gDNA method from four donors were computed using OLGA. TCRdb retrieved this table from immuneACCESS and kept in-frame rearrangements only. Not all clones are present; in checked studies, unresolved V genes account for under half, and no reason is known for the remainder. That table furnishes V, J and clone size, whereas the DNA furnished D and trimming. This sample lists roughly 2 million clones; under 97% were detected once. Clones ranked in the top ten supply around 0.13% of the sample.

This sequence originates from a man aged 18 to 29 in good health. Material for sequencing was naive CD4+ T cells sorted from blood. The cell subset or site label on this specimen signifies: CD45RA+ positively selected.

This receptor has the CDR3 CASSYSGTEGWETQYF. The DNA is as follows: TGTGCCAGCAGTTACTCCGGGACAGAAGGTTGGGAGACCCAGTACTTC. The V and J segments used are TRBV6-6 and TRBJ2-5, with 7 central nucleotides matching TRBD1. For CDR1 and CDR2, the germline V gene (reference sequence) lists MNHNY and SVGAGI. Unmatched junction bases come to 9, with V trimmed by 0 bases and J by 5 bases. Reading from cysteine to phenylalanine, the CDR3 counts 16 amino acids. The sequence is cut down to CDR3 DNA, 48 bases in frame from base 1.